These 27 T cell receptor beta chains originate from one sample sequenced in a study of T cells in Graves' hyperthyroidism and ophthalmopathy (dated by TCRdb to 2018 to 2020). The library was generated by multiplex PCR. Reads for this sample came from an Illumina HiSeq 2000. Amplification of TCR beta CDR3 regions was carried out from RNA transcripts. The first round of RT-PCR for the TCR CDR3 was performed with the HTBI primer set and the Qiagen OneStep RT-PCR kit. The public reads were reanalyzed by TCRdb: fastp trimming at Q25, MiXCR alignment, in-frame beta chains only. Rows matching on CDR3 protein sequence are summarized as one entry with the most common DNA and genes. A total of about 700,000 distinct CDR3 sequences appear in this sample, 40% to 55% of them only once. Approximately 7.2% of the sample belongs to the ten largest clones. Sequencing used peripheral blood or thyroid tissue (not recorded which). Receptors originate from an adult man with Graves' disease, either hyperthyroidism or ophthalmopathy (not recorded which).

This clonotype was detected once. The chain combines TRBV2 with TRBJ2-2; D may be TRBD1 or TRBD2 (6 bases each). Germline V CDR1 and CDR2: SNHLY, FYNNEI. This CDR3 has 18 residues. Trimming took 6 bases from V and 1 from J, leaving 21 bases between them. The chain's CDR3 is CASSPTLTRTENTGELFF. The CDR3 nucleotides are TGTGCCAGCAGCCCAACACTGACTAGGACAGAGAACACCGGGGAGCTGTTTTTT.

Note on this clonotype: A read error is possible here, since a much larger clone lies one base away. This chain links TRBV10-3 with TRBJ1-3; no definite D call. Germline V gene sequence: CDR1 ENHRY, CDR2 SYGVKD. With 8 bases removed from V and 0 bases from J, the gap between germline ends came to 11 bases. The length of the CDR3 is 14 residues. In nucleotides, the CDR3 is TGTGCCATCCGGAGGGAGAGCTCTGGAAACACCATATATTTT. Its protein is CAIRRESSGNTIYF.

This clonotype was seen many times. This CDR3 is CASSKQTGGGEKLFF. CDR3 DNA: TGTGCCAGCAGTAAACAGACAGGGGGTGGAGAAAAACTGTTTTTT. V is TRBV25-1 and J is TRBJ1-4, with 9 bases that match TRBD1. Germline V gene data show CDR1 as MGHDK and CDR2 as SYGVNS. This CDR3 comprises 15 residues. With V trimmed by 5 bases and J by 8 bases, 9 bases remained unmatched.

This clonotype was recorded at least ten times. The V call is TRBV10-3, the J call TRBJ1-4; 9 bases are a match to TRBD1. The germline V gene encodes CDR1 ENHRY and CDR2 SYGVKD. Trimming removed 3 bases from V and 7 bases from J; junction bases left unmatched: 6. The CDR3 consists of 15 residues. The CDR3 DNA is TGTGCCATCAGTGATCTACAGGGGGCAGTTGAAAAACTGTTTTTT. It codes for CAISDLQGAVEKLFF.

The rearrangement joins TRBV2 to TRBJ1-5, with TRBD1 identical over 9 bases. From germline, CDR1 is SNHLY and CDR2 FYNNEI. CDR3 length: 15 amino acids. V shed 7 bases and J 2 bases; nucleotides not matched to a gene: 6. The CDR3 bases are TGTGCCAGCACACTAGACAGGGGGGGCAATCAGCCCCAGCATTTT. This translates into CASTLDRGGNQPQHF.

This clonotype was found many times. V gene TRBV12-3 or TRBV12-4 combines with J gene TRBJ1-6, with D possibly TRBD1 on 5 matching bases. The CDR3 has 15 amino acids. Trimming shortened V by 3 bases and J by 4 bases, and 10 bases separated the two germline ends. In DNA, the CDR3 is TGTGCCAGCAGTTTTGGGACGGTTTATAATTCACCCCTCCACTTT. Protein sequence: CASSFGTVYNSPLHF.

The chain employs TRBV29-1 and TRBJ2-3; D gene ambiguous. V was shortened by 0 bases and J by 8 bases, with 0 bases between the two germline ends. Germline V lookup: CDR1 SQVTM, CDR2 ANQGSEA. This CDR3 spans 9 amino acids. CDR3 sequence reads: CSVEDTQYF. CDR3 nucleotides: TGCAGCGTTGAAGATACGCAGTATTTT.

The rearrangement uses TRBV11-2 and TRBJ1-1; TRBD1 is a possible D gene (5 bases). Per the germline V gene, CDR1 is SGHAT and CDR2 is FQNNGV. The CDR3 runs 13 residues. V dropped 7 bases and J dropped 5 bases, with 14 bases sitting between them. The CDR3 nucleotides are TGTGCCAGCACCCCTCGAAGGGGAACTGAAGCTTTCTTT. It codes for CASTPRRGTEAFF.

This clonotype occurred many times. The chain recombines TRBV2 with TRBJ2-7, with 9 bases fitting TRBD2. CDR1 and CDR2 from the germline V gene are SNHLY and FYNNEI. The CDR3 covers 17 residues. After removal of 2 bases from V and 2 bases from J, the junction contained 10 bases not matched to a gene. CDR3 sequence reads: CASSEFVGLAGAYEQYF. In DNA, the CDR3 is TGTGCCAGCAGTGAATTCGTGGGCTTAGCGGGAGCCTACGAGCAGTACTTC.

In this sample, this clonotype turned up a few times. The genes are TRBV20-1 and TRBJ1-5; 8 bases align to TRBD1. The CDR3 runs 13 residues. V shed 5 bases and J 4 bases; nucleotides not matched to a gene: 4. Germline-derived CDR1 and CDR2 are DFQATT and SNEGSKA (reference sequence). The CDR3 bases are TGCAGTGCTGTGGGACAGGCGAATCAGCCCCAGCATTTT. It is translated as CSAVGQANQPQHF.

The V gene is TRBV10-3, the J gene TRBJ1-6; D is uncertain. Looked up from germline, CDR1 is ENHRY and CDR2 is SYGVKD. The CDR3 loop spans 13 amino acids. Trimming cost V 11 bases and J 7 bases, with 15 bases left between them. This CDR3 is CAGQTGRNSPLHF. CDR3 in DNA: TGTGCCGGCCAGACGGGAAGGAATTCACCCCTCCACTTT.

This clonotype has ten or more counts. In DNA form, the CDR3 reads TGTGCCAGCAGTGCGAGCGGAAGCTCCTACGAGCAGTACTTC. This encodes CASSASGSSYEQYF. The chain has TRBV2 and TRBJ2-7; D might be TRBD2 (5 bases). Germline V gene data show CDR1 as SNHLY and CDR2 as FYNNEI. The ends were cut back, 4 bases at V and 0 bases at J, with 10 bases in the middle. The CDR3 totals 14 residues.

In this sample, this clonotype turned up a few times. In DNA form, the CDR3 reads TGTGCCAGCAGTTACTCGTGGAACATGAACACTGAAGCTTTCTTT. The encoded protein is CASSYSWNMNTEAFF. V is TRBV12-3 or TRBV12-4 and J is TRBJ1-1; D unclear. The CDR3 sequence is 15 residues long. Between the trimmed V and J ends, which lost 4 bases and 0 bases, there was a span of 12 bases.

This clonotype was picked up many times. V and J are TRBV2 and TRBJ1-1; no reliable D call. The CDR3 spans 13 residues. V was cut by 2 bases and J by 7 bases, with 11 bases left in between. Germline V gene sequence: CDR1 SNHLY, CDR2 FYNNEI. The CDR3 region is CASSETPGLEAFF. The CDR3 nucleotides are TGTGCCAGCAGTGAAACCCCAGGCCTTGAAGCTTTCTTT.

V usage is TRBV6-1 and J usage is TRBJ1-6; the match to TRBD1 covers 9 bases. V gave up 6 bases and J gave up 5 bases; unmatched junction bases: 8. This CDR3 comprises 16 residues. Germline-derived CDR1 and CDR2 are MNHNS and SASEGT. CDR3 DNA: TGTGCCAGCAGCCCACAGGGGGCCGAAAATAATTCACCCCTCCACTTT. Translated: CASSPQGAENNSPLHF.

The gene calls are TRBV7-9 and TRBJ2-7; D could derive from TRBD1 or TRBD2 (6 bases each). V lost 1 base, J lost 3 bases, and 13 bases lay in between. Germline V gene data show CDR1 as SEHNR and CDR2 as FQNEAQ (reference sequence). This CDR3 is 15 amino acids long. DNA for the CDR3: TGTGCCAGCAGCTTAGACAGGGTGGGAGGCTACGAGCAGTACTTC. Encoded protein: CASSLDRVGGYEQYF.

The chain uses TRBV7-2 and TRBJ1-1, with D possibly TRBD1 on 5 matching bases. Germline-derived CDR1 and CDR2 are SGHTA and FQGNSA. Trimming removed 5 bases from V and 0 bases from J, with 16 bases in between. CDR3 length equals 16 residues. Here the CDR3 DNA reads TGTGCCAGCAGCCCTCGGACCGGGACGGTGAACACTGAAGCTTTCTTT. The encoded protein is CASSPRTGTVNTEAFF.

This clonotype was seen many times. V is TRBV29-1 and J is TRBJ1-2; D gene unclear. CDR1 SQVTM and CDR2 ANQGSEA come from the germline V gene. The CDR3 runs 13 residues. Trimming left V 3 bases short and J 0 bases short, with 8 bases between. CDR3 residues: CSVDSEANYGYTF. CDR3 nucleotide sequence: TGCAGCGTTGACTCAGAAGCTAACTATGGCTACACCTTC. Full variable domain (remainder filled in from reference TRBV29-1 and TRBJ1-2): SAVISQKPSRDICQRGTSLTIQCQVDSQVTMMFWYRQQPGQSLTLIATANQGSEATYESGFVIDKFPISRPNLTFSTLTVSNMSPEDSSIYLCSVDSEANYGYTFGSGTRLTVV.

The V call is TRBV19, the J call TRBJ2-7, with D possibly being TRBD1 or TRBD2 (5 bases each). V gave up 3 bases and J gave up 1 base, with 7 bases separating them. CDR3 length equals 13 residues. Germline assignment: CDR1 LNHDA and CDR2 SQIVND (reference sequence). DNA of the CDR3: TGTGCCAGTAGTATGGGACCTTCCTACGAGCAGTACTTC. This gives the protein CASSMGPSYEQYF. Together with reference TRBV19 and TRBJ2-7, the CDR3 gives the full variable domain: DGGITQSPKYLFRKEGQNVTLSCEQNLNHDAMYWYRQDPGQGLRLIYYSQIVNDFQKGDIAEGYSVSREKKESFPLTVTSAQKNPTAFYLCASSMGPSYEQYFGPGTRLTVT.

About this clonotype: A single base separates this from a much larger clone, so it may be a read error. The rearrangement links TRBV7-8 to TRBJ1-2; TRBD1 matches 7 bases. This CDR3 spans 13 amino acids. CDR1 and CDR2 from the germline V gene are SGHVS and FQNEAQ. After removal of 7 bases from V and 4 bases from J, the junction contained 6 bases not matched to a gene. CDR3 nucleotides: TGTGCCAGCACCTTGGGACAGAGCTATGGCTACACCTTC. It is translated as CASTLGQSYGYTF.

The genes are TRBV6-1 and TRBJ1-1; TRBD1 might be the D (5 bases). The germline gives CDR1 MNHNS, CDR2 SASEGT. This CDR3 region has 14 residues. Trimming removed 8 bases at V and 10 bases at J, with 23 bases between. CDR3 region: CASFASGARAAAFF. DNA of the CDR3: TGTGCCAGCTTTGCGTCCGGGGCGAGGGCGGCAGCTTTCTTT.

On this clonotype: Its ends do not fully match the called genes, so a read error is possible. The CDR3 sequence is CAGSDNSPLHF. The DNA for the CDR3 is TGTGCCGGCAGTGATAATTCACCCCTCCACTTT. The V and J genes are TRBV25-1 and TRBJ1-6; D uncertain. The CDR3 spans 11 residues. The V gene's germline CDR1 is MGHDK and CDR2 SYGVNS.

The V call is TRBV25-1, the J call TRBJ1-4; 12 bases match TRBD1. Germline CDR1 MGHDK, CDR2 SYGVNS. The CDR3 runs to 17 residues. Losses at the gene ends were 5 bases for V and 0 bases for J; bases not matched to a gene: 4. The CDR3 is CASSLGQGATTNEKLFF. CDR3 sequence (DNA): TGTGCCAGCAGTCTGGGACAGGGGGCTACAACTAATGAAAAACTGTTTTTT.

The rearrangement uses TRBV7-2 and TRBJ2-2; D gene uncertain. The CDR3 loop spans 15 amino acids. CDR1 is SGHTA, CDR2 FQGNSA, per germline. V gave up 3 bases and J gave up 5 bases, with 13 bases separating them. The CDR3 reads CASSFRVHYTGELFF. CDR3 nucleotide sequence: TGTGCCAGCAGCTTCAGAGTACACTATACCGGGGAGCTGTTTTTT.

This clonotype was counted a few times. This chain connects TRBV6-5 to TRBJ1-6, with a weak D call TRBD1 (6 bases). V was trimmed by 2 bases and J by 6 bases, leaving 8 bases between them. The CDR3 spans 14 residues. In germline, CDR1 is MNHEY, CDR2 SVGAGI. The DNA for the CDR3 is TGTGCCAGCAGTTACAGGGGGACTAATTCACCCCTCCACTTT. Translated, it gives CASSYRGTNSPLHF.

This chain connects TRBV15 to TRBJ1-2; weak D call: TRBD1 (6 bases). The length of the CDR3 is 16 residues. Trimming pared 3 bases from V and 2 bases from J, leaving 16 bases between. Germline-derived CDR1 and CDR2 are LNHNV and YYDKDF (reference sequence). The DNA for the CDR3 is TGTGCCACCAGCAGTCTATCCGGGACACTCAACTATGGCTACACCTTC. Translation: CATSSLSGTLNYGYTF.

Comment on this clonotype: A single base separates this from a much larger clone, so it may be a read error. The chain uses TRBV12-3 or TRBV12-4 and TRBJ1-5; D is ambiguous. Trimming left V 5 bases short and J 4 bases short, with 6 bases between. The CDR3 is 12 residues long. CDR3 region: CASSPQNQPQHF. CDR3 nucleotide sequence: TGTGCCAGCAGTCCTCAGAATCAGCCCCAGCATTTT.